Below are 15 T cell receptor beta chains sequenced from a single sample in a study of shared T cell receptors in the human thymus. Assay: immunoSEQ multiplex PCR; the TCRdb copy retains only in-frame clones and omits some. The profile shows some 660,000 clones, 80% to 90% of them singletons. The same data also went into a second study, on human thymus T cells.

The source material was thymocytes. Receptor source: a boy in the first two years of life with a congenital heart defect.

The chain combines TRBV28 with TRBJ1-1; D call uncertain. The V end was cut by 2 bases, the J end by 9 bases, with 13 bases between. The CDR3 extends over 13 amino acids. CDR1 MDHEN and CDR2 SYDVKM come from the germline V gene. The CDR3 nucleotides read TGTGCCAGCAGTTTAGGCCCCCCAGTCCAAGCTTTCTTT. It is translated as CASSLGPPVQAFF. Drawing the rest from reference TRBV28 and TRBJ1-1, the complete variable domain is DVKVTQSSRYLVKRTGEKVFLECVQDMDHENMFWYRQDPGLGLRLIYFSYDVKMKEKGDIPEGYSVSREKKERFSLILESASTNQTSMYLCASSLGPPVQAFFGQGTRLTVV.

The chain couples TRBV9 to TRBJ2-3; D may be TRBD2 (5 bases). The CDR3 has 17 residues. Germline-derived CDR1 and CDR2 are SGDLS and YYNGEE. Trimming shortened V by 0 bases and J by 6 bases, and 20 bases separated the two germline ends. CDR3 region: CASSVGHPQRLGDTQYF. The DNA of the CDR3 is TGTGCCAGCAGCGTAGGCCATCCCCAGCGGTTGGGGGATACGCAGTATTTT. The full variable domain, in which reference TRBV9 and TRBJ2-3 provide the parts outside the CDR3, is DSGVTQTPKHLITATGQRVTLRCSPRSGDLSVYWYQQSLDQGLQFLIQYYNGEERAKGNILERFSAQQFPDLHSELNLSSLELGDSALYFCASSVGHPQRLGDTQYFGPGTRLTVL.

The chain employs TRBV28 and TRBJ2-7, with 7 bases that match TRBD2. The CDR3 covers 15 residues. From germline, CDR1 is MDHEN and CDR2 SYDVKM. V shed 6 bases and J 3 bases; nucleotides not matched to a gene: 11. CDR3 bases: TGTGCCAGCAGGGGAGGGGTAACTGAAGACTACGAGCAGTACTTC. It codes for CASRGGVTEDYEQYF.

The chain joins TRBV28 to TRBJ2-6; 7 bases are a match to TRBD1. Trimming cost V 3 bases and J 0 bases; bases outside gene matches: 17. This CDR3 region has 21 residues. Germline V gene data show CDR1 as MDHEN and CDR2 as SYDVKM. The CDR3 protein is CASSLIKGQLNRYSGANVLTF. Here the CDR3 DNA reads TGTGCCAGCAGTTTGATCAAGGGACAGCTAAATAGGTACTCTGGGGCCAACGTCCTGACTTTC.

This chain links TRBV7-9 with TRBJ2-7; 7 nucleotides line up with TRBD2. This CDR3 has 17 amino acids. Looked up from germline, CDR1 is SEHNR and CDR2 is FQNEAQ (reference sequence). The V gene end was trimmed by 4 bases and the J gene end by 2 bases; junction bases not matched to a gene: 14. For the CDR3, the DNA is TGTGCCAGCAGCTGGCGTGGGGGGGGTGAGGGAGCCTACGAGCAGTACTTC. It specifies CASSWRGGGEGAYEQYF.

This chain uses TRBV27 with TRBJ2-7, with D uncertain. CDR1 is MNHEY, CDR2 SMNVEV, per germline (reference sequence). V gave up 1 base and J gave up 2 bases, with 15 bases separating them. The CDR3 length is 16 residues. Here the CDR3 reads CASSLYRGRIPYEQYF. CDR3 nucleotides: TGTGCCAGCAGTTTATACCGTGGCCGTATCCCCTACGAGCAGTACTTC.

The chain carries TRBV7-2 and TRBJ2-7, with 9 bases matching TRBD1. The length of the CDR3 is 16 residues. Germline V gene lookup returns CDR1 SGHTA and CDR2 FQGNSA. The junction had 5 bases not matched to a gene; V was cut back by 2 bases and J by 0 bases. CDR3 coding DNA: TGTGCCAGCAGCTTAACCCCGGGACAGGGCTCCTACGAGCAGTACTTC. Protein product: CASSLTPGQGSYEQYF. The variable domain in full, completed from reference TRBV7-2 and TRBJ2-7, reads GAGVSQSPSNKVTEKGKDVELRCDPISGHTALYWYRQSLGQGLEFLIYFQGNSAPDKSGLPSDRFSAERTGGSVSTLTIQRTQQEDSAVYLCASSLTPGQGSYEQYFGPGTRLTVT.

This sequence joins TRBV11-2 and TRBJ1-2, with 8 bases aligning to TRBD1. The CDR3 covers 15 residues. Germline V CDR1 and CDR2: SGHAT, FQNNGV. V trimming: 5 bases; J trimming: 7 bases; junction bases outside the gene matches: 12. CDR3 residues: CASSPLPGQGGGYTF. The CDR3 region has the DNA TGTGCCAGCAGCCCCCTACCCGGACAGGGCGGTGGCTACACCTTC.

The CDR3 sequence is CASSMRQRTGELFF. The CDR3 region has the DNA TGCGCCAGCAGCATGAGACAGCGAACCGGGGAGCTGTTTTTT. The chain carries TRBV5-1 and TRBJ2-2, with D perhaps TRBD1 (5 bases). The ends were cut back, 4 bases at V and 5 bases at J, with 12 bases in the middle. The CDR3 contains 14 residues. Germline V gene data show CDR1 as SGHRS and CDR2 as YFSETQ.

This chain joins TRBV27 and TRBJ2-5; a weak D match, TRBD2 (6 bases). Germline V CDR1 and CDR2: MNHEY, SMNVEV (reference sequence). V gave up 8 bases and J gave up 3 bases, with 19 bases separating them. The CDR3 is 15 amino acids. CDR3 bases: TGTGCCAGCGTCGACCGAGTCGGGAGAGAAGAGACCCAGTACTTC. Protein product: CASVDRVGREETQYF.

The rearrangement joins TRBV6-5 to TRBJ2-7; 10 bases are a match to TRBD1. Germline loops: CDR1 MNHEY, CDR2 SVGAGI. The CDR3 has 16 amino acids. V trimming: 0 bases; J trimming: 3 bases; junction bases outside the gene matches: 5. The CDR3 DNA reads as TGTGCCAGCAGTTACTCGGGGACAGGGGTAAACTACGAGCAGTACTTC. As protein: CASSYSGTGVNYEQYF.

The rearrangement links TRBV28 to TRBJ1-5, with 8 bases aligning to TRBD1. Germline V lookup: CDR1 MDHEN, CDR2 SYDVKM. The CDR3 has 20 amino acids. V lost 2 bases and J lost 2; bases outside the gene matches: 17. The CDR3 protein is CASSLPVDRGIYIGNQPQHF. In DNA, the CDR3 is TGTGCCAGCAGTTTACCGGTTGACAGGGGAATATATATCGGCAATCAGCCCCAGCATTTT.

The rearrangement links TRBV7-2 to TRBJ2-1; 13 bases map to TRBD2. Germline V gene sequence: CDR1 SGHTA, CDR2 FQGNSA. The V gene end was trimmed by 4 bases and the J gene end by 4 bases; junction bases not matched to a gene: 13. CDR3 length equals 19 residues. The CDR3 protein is CASSYGGLAGPTIYNEQFF. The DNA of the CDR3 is TGTGCCAGCAGCTACGGGGGACTAGCGGGACCTACCATATACAATGAGCAGTTCTTC. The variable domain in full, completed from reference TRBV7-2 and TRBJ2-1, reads GAGVSQSPSNKVTEKGKDVELRCDPISGHTALYWYRQSLGQGLEFLIYFQGNSAPDKSGLPSDRFSAERTGGSVSTLTIQRTQQEDSAVYLCASSYGGLAGPTIYNEQFFGPGTRLTVL.

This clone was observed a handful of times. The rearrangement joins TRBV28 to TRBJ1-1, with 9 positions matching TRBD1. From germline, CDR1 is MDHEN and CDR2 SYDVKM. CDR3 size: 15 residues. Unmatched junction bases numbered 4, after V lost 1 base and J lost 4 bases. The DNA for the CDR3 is TGTGCCAGCAGTTTATCGGGACAGGGAGGCACTGAAGCTTTCTTT. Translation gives CASSLSGQGGTEAFF.

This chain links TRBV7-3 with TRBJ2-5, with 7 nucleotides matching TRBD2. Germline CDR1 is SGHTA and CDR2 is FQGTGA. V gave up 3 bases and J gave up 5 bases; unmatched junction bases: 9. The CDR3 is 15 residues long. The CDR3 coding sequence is TGTGCCAGCAGCTTTACCCCGGGGGGTTGGGAGACCCAGTACTTC. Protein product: CASSFTPGGWETQYF.